The 29 T cell receptor beta chains given below trace back to one sample, sequenced in a study of cytomegalovirus exposure and HLA in healthy donors listed by TCRdb under 2017. Preparation of the library involved the immunoSEQ multiplex PCR assay. For the multiplex PCR, a mixture combining 60 forward primers for TCR Vbeta segments and 13 reverse primers for TCR Jbeta segments was used. TCRdb obtained this table from immuneACCESS and retained in-frame rearrangements with V and J assigned. These tables miss some clones; where compared with another copy, unresolved V genes account for less than half of the shortfall, and the remainder is unexplained. In this sample the table shows roughly 80,000 clones, roughly 75% of which occur a single time. The ten largest make up about 1.1% of the sample. The sample was PBMCs. The receptors were gathered from a male donor in good health and CMV-seronegative.

There are a few counts of this clone. The chain has TRBV30 and TRBJ1-2; D ambiguous. The V end was cut by 5 bases, the J end by 8 bases, with 18 bases between. This CDR3 region has 13 residues. Germline CDR1 reads GTSNPN; CDR2 reads SVGIG (reference sequence). The CDR3 reads CAWSLGRAGGYTF. The CDR3 DNA follows: TGTGCCTGGTCCTTGGGCCGGGCGGGCGGCTACACCTTC.

This chain uses TRBV5-1 with TRBJ2-3, with a possible D match to TRBD2 (5 bases). Trimming removed 0 bases from V and 0 bases from J, with 14 bases in between. Germline lookup yields CDR1 SGHRS and CDR2 YFSETQ. The CDR3 loop spans 17 amino acids. The CDR3 bases are TGCGCCAGCAGCTTGGCTACGGGAACAAAGAGCACAGATACGCAGTATTTT. Protein product: CASSLATGTKSTDTQYF. Full variable domain (outside the CDR3, taken from reference TRBV5-1 and TRBJ2-3): KAGVTQTPRYLIKTRGQQVTLSCSPISGHRSVSWYQQTPGQGLQFLFEYFSETQRNKGNFPGRFSGRQFSNSRSEMNVSTLELGDSALYLCASSLATGTKSTDTQYFGPGTRLTVL.

The V and J genes are TRBV27 and TRBJ2-1, with a tentative D call TRBD1 (6 bases). Germline V lookup: CDR1 MNHEY, CDR2 SMNVEV (reference sequence). CDR3 length equals 15 residues. Trimming took off 9 bases at V and 6 bases at J, with 21 bases between the two ends. The CDR3 nucleotides read TGTGCCAGTCGACCCCGTACAGGGATCGGCAATGAGCAGTTCTTC. Protein sequence: CASRPRTGIGNEQFF.

CDR3 bases: TGTGCCACCAGCGGAACGAGGGGAAACACCATATATTTT. This encodes CATSGTRGNTIYF. The chain uses TRBV15 and TRBJ1-3; unclear D gene. CDR1 is LNHNV, CDR2 YYDKDF, per germline (reference sequence). The V and J ends lost 5 bases and 4 bases respectively, with 9 bases between them. The CDR3 consists of 13 residues.

V is TRBV7-9 and J is TRBJ2-5; D is perhaps TRBD1 (5 bases). CDR1 is SEHNR, CDR2 FQNEAQ, per germline (reference sequence). Trimming removed 2 bases from V and 4 bases from J, with 11 bases in between. CDR3 size: 14 residues. CDR3 protein: CASSLKGFGETQYF. The CDR3 coding sequence is TGTGCCAGCAGCTTAAAGGGGTTTGGAGAGACCCAGTACTTC. The variable domain in full, completed from reference TRBV7-9 and TRBJ2-5, reads DTGVSQNPRHKITKRGQNVTFRCDPISEHNRLYWYRQTLGQGPEFLTYFQNEAQLEKSRLLSDRFSAERPKGSFSTLEIQRTEQGDSAMYLCASSLKGFGETQYFGPGTRLLVL.

The rearrangement links TRBV18 to TRBJ2-5, with a possible D match to TRBD1 (6 bases). Germline CDR1 reads KGHSH; CDR2 reads LQKENI. Deletions cut 3 bases from V and 0 bases from J, with 17 bases between. The CDR3 loop spans 17 amino acids. In DNA, the CDR3 is TGTGCCAGCTCACCGCAGCTTTCCGGGACAAACCAAGAGACCCAGTACTTC. This gives the protein CASSPQLSGTNQETQYF.

The V gene is TRBV18, the J gene TRBJ2-7; D is undetermined. The germline CDR1 and CDR2 sequences are KGHSH and LQKENI. The CDR3 sequence is 14 residues long. The V gene lost 0 bases and the J gene lost 6 bases, with 12 bases spanning the gap. CDR3 residues: CASSPPVVDSEQYF. The CDR3 nucleotides are TGTGCCAGCTCACCACCGGTTGTAGACTCCGAGCAGTACTTC.

This chain links TRBV29-1 with TRBJ1-2, with D possibly TRBD1 on 5 matching bases. This CDR3 has 15 amino acids. With 4 bases removed from V and 8 bases from J, the gap between germline ends came to 23 bases. CDR1 and CDR2 from the germline V gene are SQVTM and ANQGSEA. The CDR3 DNA follows: TGCAGCGTTGGGAGAGGCCCTCCGGGGGGTGGCGGCTACACCTTC. Its translation is CSVGRGPPGGGGYTF. The whole variable domain, filled in from reference TRBV29-1 and TRBJ1-2, reads SAVISQKPSRDICQRGTSLTIQCQVDSQVTMMFWYRQQPGQSLTLIATANQGSEATYESGFVIDKFPISRPNLTFSTLTVSNMSPEDSSIYLCSVGRGPPGGGGYTFGSGTRLTVV.

This clone has just one count. The chain employs TRBV13 and TRBJ1-5; D is unclear. Trimming took 0 bases from V and 6 from J, leaving 6 bases between them. Germline V gene data show CDR1 as PRHDT and CDR2 as FYEKMQ (reference sequence). The length of the CDR3 is 13 residues. CDR3 amino acids: CASSLGRGQPQHF. The CDR3, as DNA: TGTGCCAGCAGCTTAGGCCGGGGTCAGCCCCAGCATTTT.

The V gene is TRBV5-8, the J gene TRBJ1-5; no reliable D call. V was shortened by 2 bases and J by 5 bases, with 5 bases between the two germline ends. The length of the CDR3 is 12 residues. Germline CDR1 is SGHTS and CDR2 is YDEGEE. The CDR3 spells CASSLQYQPQHF. The CDR3 nucleotides are TGTGCCAGCAGCTTACAATATCAGCCCCAGCATTTT.

DNA for the CDR3: TGCAGCGTTCAGGGGGTAGGCACTGAAGCTTTCTTT. Encoded protein: CSVQGVGTEAFF. The V and J genes are TRBV29-1 and TRBJ1-1; 7 nucleotides align to TRBD1. Germline V gives CDR1 SQVTM, CDR2 ANQGSEA. The CDR3 loop spans 12 amino acids. The J segment lost 4 bases and the V segment lost 5 bases, leaving 4 bases of the junction unmatched.

The chain combines TRBV27 with TRBJ1-1; TRBD1 is a possible D gene (6 bases). V was clipped by 1 base and J by 3 bases, with 18 bases between them. The germline V gene has CDR1 MNHEY and CDR2 SMNVEV (reference sequence). The CDR3 spans 17 residues. As DNA, the CDR3 is TGTGCCAGCAGTTTATTCGGTAGGGGGGCGGGGGACACTGAAGCTTTCTTT. Protein product: CASSLFGRGAGDTEAFF.

V gene TRBV28 combines with J gene TRBJ1-5; perhaps TRBD1 as D (5 bases). CDR3 size: 15 residues. Germline CDR1 and CDR2: MDHEN and SYDVKM. The ends were cut back, 2 bases at V and 4 bases at J, with 12 bases in the middle. CDR3 sequence (DNA): TGTGCCAGCAGTTTACCCGACAGTTTTAATCAGCCCCAGCATTTT. Residues: CASSLPDSFNQPQHF.

This sequence joins TRBV27 and TRBJ2-7; 11 bases are a match to TRBD2. V shed 5 bases, J shed 4 bases, and the junction held 16 bases outside the gene matches. There are 18 residues in the CDR3. From germline, CDR1 is MNHEY and CDR2 SMNVEV (reference sequence). The CDR3 loop is CASSVRSVGTSGIYEQYF. For the CDR3, the DNA is TGTGCCAGCAGTGTTCGCAGTGTGGGGACTAGCGGAATATACGAGCAGTACTTC.

This clone was seen a handful of times. This chain uses TRBV6-4 with TRBJ2-7, with a possible D match to TRBD2 (6 bases). There are 18 residues in the CDR3. V was cut by 4 bases and J by 2 bases, with 24 bases left in between. Germline CDR1 is MRHNA and CDR2 is SNTAGT. The CDR3 DNA sequence: TGTGCCAGCAGTGTACACCCGATAAAAGGACTAAAGACCTACGAGCAGTACTTC. The encoded protein is CASSVHPIKGLKTYEQYF.

Only one count was recorded for this clone. This chain joins TRBV6-6 and TRBJ1-5; tentative D call: TRBD1 (5 bases). The germline CDR1 and CDR2 sequences are MNHNY and SVGAGI (reference sequence). With 6 bases removed from V and 6 bases from J, the gap between germline ends came to 12 bases. The CDR3 is 13 residues long. The CDR3 bases are TGTGCCAGCAGGGGGGGATTCGGTCAGCCCCAGCATTTT. As protein: CASRGGFGQPQHF.

The chain recombines TRBV7-9 with TRBJ2-7, with TRBD2 as a possible D gene (6 bases). In germline, CDR1 is SEHNR, CDR2 FQNEAQ (reference sequence). The CDR3 is made up of 16 amino acids. With 5 bases removed from V and 3 bases from J, the gap between germline ends came to 20 bases. CDR3 in amino acids: CASSPSTGVGHYEQYF. DNA of the CDR3: TGTGCCAGCAGCCCTTCAACGGGAGTGGGGCACTACGAGCAGTACTTC. Full variable domain (remainder filled in from reference TRBV7-9 and TRBJ2-7): DTGVSQNPRHKITKRGQNVTFRCDPISEHNRLYWYRQTLGQGPEFLTYFQNEAQLEKSRLLSDRFSAERPKGSFSTLEIQRTEQGDSAMYLCASSPSTGVGHYEQYFGPGTRLTVT.

The rearrangement joins TRBV21-1 to TRBJ1-2. TRBV21-1 is recorded as a pseudogene. CDR3 length equals 16 residues. DNA of the CDR3: TGTGCCAGCAGCAAAGGGGCGGGAGGGAATGACTATGGCTACACCTTC. Translated, it gives CASSKGAGGNDYGYTF.

This clone has a single count. One end of the junction is discordant with germline, which a read error may explain. Distinct nucleotide sequences in the sample also encode this CDR3. The chain employs TRBV2 and TRBJ1-4, with 7 bases fitting TRBD1. The CDR3 extends over 15 amino acids. CDR1 is SNHLY, CDR2 FYNNEI, per germline. Here the CDR3 reads CASATGETANEKLFF. DNA for the CDR3: TGTGCCAGTGCAACAGGGGAAACAGCTAATGAAAAGCTGTTTTTT.

The chain is built from TRBV7-8 and TRBJ1-2, with 10 bases identical to TRBD1. V lost 5 bases, J lost 5 bases, and 11 bases stayed unmatched. Germline values: CDR1 SGHVS, CDR2 FQNEAQ. CDR3 length equals 16 residues. In nucleotides, the CDR3 is TGTGCCAGCAGCCCAGTTGGGGGGGGACAGGGGTATGGCTACACCTTC. It codes for CASSPVGGGQGYGYTF.

This clone was seen a few times. V usage is TRBV5-6 and J usage is TRBJ1-3; D gene unclear. CDR3 length: 14 amino acids. The germline V gene encodes CDR1 SGHDT and CDR2 YYEEEE. V lost 0 bases and J lost 2, with 6 bases in between. The CDR3 reads CASSLGLTGNTIYF. DNA of the CDR3: TGTGCCAGCAGCTTGGGACTGACTGGAAACACCATATATTTT.

The chain employs TRBV12-5 and TRBJ1-6; 8 nucleotides agree with TRBD1. The V gene's germline CDR1 is LGHNT and CDR2 FRNRAP. There are 16 residues in the CDR3. With V trimmed by 6 bases and J by 2 bases, 6 bases remained unmatched. The CDR3 nucleotides are TGTGCTAGTGGCGATACACAGGGGGCCTATAATTCACCCCTCCACTTT. This encodes CASGDTQGAYNSPLHF. Full variable domain (outside the CDR3, taken from reference TRBV12-5 and TRBJ1-6): DARVTQTPRHKVTEMGQEVTMRCQPILGHNTVFWYRQTMMQGLELLAYFRNRAPLDDSGMPKDRFSAEMPDATLATLKIQPSEPRDSAVYFCASGDTQGAYNSPLHFGNGTRLTVT.

The V gene is TRBV28, the J gene TRBJ1-1, with 11 positions matching TRBD1. Germline values: CDR1 MDHEN, CDR2 SYDVKM. The CDR3 is 15 residues long. V lost 5 bases, J lost 6 bases, and 8 bases stayed unmatched. CDR3 sequence reads: CASSPRTGGFPEAFF. The CDR3 DNA sequence: TGTGCCAGCAGTCCCCGGACAGGGGGCTTTCCTGAAGCTTTCTTT.

The chain uses TRBV5-4 and TRBJ1-2; D is undetermined. The CDR3 extends over 12 amino acids. Germline loops: CDR1 SGHNT, CDR2 YYREEE (reference sequence). V was pared by 4 bases and J by 4 bases, with 8 bases between. This CDR3 reads CASSPGAYGYTF. CDR3 nucleotide sequence: TGTGCCAGCAGCCCCGGAGCCTATGGCTACACCTTC.

CDR3 loop: CASRFREGSSYEQYF. DNA of the CDR3: TGTGCCAGCAGATTTAGAGAGGGTTCCTCCTACGAGCAGTACTTC. This chain uses TRBV27 with TRBJ2-7; TRBD2 might be the D (5 bases). The CDR3 consists of 15 residues. Between the trimmed V and J ends, which lost 6 bases and 0 bases, there was a span of 15 bases. The germline V gene encodes CDR1 MNHEY and CDR2 SMNVEV (reference sequence).

The chain couples TRBV4-3 to TRBJ2-3; D call uncertain. This CDR3 has 16 residues. The germline V gene has CDR1 LGHNA and CDR2 YSLEER. V gave up 1 base and J gave up 0 bases, with 11 bases separating them. The CDR3 DNA sequence: TGCGCCAGCAGCCAAGCTAGGAGTTCTAGCACAGATACGCAGTATTTT. As protein: CASSQARSSSTDTQYF.

The V and J genes are TRBV2 and TRBJ2-4; D remains unclear. This CDR3 contains 16 residues. Germline V gene data show CDR1 as SNHLY and CDR2 as FYNNEI. V was pared by 5 bases and J by 0 bases, with 14 bases between. The CDR3 here is CASSPPGGLAKNIQYF. CDR3 nucleotide sequence: TGTGCCAGCAGTCCCCCTGGCGGATTAGCCAAAAACATTCAGTACTTC.

On this clone: The junction differs from germline at one of its ends, possibly a read error. This chain uses TRBV4-3 with TRBJ1-6; weak D call: TRBD1 (5 bases). This CDR3 spans 15 amino acids. Germline-derived CDR1 and CDR2 are LGHNA and YSLEER. In DNA form, the CDR3 reads TGCGCCAGCAGCCTGGGGCAGTCGTCAATACTACCCCTCAACTTT. Translation: CASSLGQSSILPLNF.

This chain links TRBV10-1 with TRBJ1-1; D might be TRBD1 (5 bases). V gave up 2 bases and J gave up 0 bases, with 7 bases separating them. The V gene's germline CDR1 is WNHNN and CDR2 SYGVQD (reference sequence). This CDR3 has 14 residues. The CDR3 nucleotides are TGCGCCAGCAGTGAGAAGGGGATGAACACTGAAGCTTTCTTT. This sequence encodes CASSEKGMNTEAFF.